This T cell receptor beta chain originates from a study of shared clonotypes between healthy human individuals. Study outcomes and limitations: In the sorted subsets, rarefaction showed sequencing was incomplete despite large depth. In a few donors, about 5% of naive CD4 clonotypes appeared in common.

Authors' processing steps: As immunoSEQ supplied junction-only sequences (without quality scores), filtering differed. Assay: immunoSEQ multiplex PCR; the TCRdb copy retains only in-frame clones and omits some. V and J calls and clone size come straight from that table; D and trimming were deduced from the DNA. Of approximately 600,000 clones in the sample, around 95% are singletons; the top ten hold approximately 0.11%. Naive CD8 cells lacked CD45RO, underwent positive selection for CCR7 and left out terminally differentiated effector memory CD45RA+ cells. Adults of Caucasian background living in Nashville, Tennessee made up all donors. As for this clone: The antigen is unknown.

The CDR3 spans 16 residues. V gave up 4 bases and J gave up 6 bases; unmatched junction bases: 9. The germline CDR1 and CDR2 sequences are SGHAT and FQNNGV. The chain combines TRBV11-2 with TRBJ2-2; 9 nucleotides match TRBD1. This TCR was recovered from a woman aged 25 to 39 in good health. The sample taken for sequencing was naive CD8+ T cells sorted from blood. The CDR3 here is CASSYTGTGSAGELFF. The CDR3 nucleotides read TGTGCCAGCAGCTATACCGGGACAGGGTCCGCCGGGGAGCTGTTTTTT. Looking up the rest from reference TRBV11-2 and TRBJ2-2 gives the full variable domain: EAGVAQSPRYKIIEKRQSVAFWCNPISGHATLYWYQQILGQGPKLLIQFQNNGVVDDSQLPKDRFSAERLKGVDSTLKIQPAKLEDSAVYLCASSYTGTGSAGELFFGEGSRLTVL.